Listed below are T cell receptor beta chains from one sample, sequenced in a study of neurological immune-mediated disorders. MiXCR, applied by TCRdb to the 5' RACE reads, yields one record per CDR3 protein. The sample comprises 50,000 or so distinct CDR3 sequences, about 23% of which are singletons, and around 23% rests with the top ten. Sample: PBMCs. Receptors originate from a woman in her 70s in good health. The CDR3 runs from the conserved cysteine through the conserved F or W. A D gene is named only where the DNA matches it firmly. Clone size is stated in some rows and not others, as once, few, many or a class when expanded.

j_gene | len | abundance | d_gene | v_gene | CDR3nt | CDR3aa
TRBJ1-2 | 14 | - | TRBD1 | TRBV12-3/TRBV12-4 | TGTGCCAGCAGTTCCCGGACAGGGGGGAGGGGCTACACCTTC | CASSSRTGGRGYTF
TRBJ1-1 | 15 | many | TRBD1 | TRBV12-3/TRBV12-4 | TGTGCCAGCGGCCGGACAGGGATGTGGAACACTGAAGCTTTCTTT | CASGRTGMWNTEAFF
TRBJ2-3 | 17 | - | TRBD2 | TRBV5-1 | TGCGCCAGCAGCTTGGTGGCTAGCGGGGGAGGCACAGATACGCAGTATTTT | CASSLVASGGGTDTQYF
TRBJ1-4 | 14 | few | - | TRBV6-1 | TGTGCCAGCAGTGGTTGGGGGGCTGATGAAAAACTGTTTTTT | CASSGWGADEKLFF
TRBJ2-1 | 17 | - | TRBD2 | TRBV14 | TGTGCCAGCAGCCCCGACTTCCGGGGGGGCTCCTACAATGAGCAGTTCTTC | CASSPDFRGGSYNEQFF
TRBJ2-2 | 15 | - | TRBD1 | TRBV27 | TGTGCCAGCAGTTCCGACAGGGGCGGGACCGGGGAGCTGTTTTTT | CASSSDRGGTGELFF
TRBJ1-5 | 16 | many | - | TRBV7-8 | TGTGCCAGCAGCTTAGCTGCCGGGCTTAGCAATCAGCCCCAGCATTTT | CASSLAAGLSNQPQHF
TRBJ2-7 | 15 | few | TRBD2 | TRBV2 | TGTGCCAGCAGTGAATTAGGCGGGAGAAGGAACGAGCAGTACTTC | CASSELGGRRNEQYF
TRBJ2-1 | 16 | once | TRBD2 | TRBV11-2 | TGTGCCAGCATTCCTAGCGGACTAGCGGGGGACAATGAGCAGTTCTTC | CASIPSGLAGDNEQFF
TRBJ1-1 | 14 | few | - | TRBV6-5 | TGTGCCAGCAGTTACGCGTCCAGAGGCGGTAAGGCTTTCTTT | CASSYASRGGKAFF
TRBJ2-7 | 17 | few | TRBD2 | TRBV7-2 | TGTGCCAGCAGCTTAGCTAGCGGGGGCGCGAGCTCCTACGAGCAGTACTTC | CASSLASGGASSYEQYF
TRBJ2-7 | 20 | few | TRBD1 | TRBV11-2 | TGTGCCAGCAGCACACCGCTGGACAGGGGTCTAGCGGCCCTATCTGACGAGCAGTACTTC | CASSTPLDRGLAALSDEQYF
TRBJ2-3 | 15 | - | TRBD2 | TRBV5-1 | TGCGCCAGCAGCTTGGAGCGGGGTAGCACAGATACGCAGTATTTT | CASSLERGSTDTQYF
TRBJ1-1 | 14 | - | - | TRBV12-3/TRBV12-4 | TGTGCCAGCAGAAGACAGACCGTTAACACTGAAGCTTTCTTT | CASRRQTVNTEAFF
TRBJ1-1 | 14 | - | TRBD1 | TRBV11-2 | TGTGCCAGCAGCTTACGGGACAGGGTCACTGAAGCTTTCTTT | CASSLRDRVTEAFF
TRBJ2-1 | 17 | many | TRBD1 | TRBV5-5 | TGTGCCAGCAGGGGACAGGGGACCGGCCTGTTATACAATGAGCAGTTCTTC | CASRGQGTGLLYNEQFF
TRBJ2-1 | 14 | many | - | TRBV20-1 | TGCAGTGCTAGAGGCGGAGACTCCTACAATGAGCAGTTCTTC | CSARGGDSYNEQFF
TRBJ1-3 | 16 | many | - | TRBV6-6 | TGTGCCAGCAGTTACCCTCAGGGACGGGCTGGAAACACCATATATTTT | CASSYPQGRAGNTIYF
TRBJ2-2 | 17 | - | - | TRBV7-2 | TGTGCCTGCAGCTTAGCGGAACCCAACCGAGTTTCCGGGGAGCTGTTTTTT | CACSLAEPNRVSGELFF
TRBJ2-1 | 15 | many | TRBD2 | TRBV7-2 | TGTGCCAGCAGCTTAGAATCCGCAAGCGGGAGGAGGCAGTTCTTC | CASSLESASGRRQFF
TRBJ1-1 | 11 | many | - | TRBV20-1 | TGCAGTGCCACCGGGGGCAGGGAAGCTTTCTTT | CSATGGREAFF
TRBJ1-2 | 13 | many | TRBD1 | TRBV20-1 | TGCAGTGTTTCGACAGGGTGGGACTATGGCTACACCTTC | CSVSTGWDYGYTF
TRBJ2-7 | 12 | - | - | TRBV7-2 | TGTGCCAGCAGCTTGGTAGTCTACGAGCAGTACTTC | CASSLVVYEQYF
TRBJ2-2 | 14 | many | - | TRBV15 | TGTGCCACCCGGGTCAGGGTAGAGGCCGGGGAGCTGTTTTTT | CATRVRVEAGELFF
TRBJ1-1 | 17 | many | TRBD1 | TRBV15 | TGTGCCACCAGCAGAGATCCCCGCCGGGACAGATTCCTTGAAGCTTTCTTT | CATSRDPRRDRFLEAFF
TRBJ1-1 | 14 | many | - | TRBV7-2 | TGTGCCAGCAGCTGGCAGACAGCGAACACTGAAGCTTTCTTT | CASSWQTANTEAFF
TRBJ2-7 | 15 | few | - | TRBV7-2 | TGTGCCAGCGGAATCAACATCGGGCTACTCTACGAGCAGTACTTC | CASGINIGLLYEQYF
TRBJ1-5 | 15 | - | - | TRBV29-1 | TGCAGCGTTGAAGTCGGGGGAGGGGGCAATCAGCCCCAGCATTTT | CSVEVGGGGNQPQHF
TRBJ2-3 | 13 | many | TRBD1 | TRBV5-1 | TGCGCCAGCAGCCTACAGGGGTCAGATACGCAGTATTTT | CASSLQGSDTQYF
TRBJ2-1 | 13 | - | - | TRBV5-1 | TGCGCCAGCAGTAGCGGCATATACAATGAGCAGTTCTTC | CASSSGIYNEQFF
TRBJ2-6 | 18 | many | - | TRBV7-3 | TGTGCCAGCAGCTTACGGGGCAGGGGCGGATCTGGGGCCAACGTCCTGACTTTC | CASSLRGRGGSGANVLTF
TRBJ1-1 | 13 | - | TRBD1 | TRBV28 | TGTGCCAGCAGTTCATATGACAGGGGGCAAGCTTTCTTT | CASSSYDRGQAFF
TRBJ1-6 | 18 | - | TRBD1 | TRBV7-8 | TGTGCCAGCAGCGCCACTTCTACAGGGGGCTCCTATAATTCACCCCTCCACTTT | CASSATSTGGSYNSPLHF
TRBJ2-7 | 16 | - | - | TRBV18 | TGTGCCAGCTCACCGGGGGGCAGGGACACCTACTACGAGCAGTACTTC | CASSPGGRDTYYEQYF
TRBJ2-3 | 15 | many | - | TRBV24-1 | TGTGCCACCAGTGACCGGACAGATGTCACGGATACGCAGTATTTT | CATSDRTDVTDTQYF
TRBJ2-3 | 13 | - | - | TRBV7-3 | TGTGCCAGCAGCCCCAGACAGTTAGATACGCAGTATTTT | CASSPRQLDTQYF
TRBJ1-1 | 14 | many | - | TRBV5-1 | TGCGCCAGCAGCTTTTCTGGGAATAGCGCTGAAGCTTTCTTT | CASSFSGNSAEAFF
TRBJ2-1 | 13 | many | - | TRBV7-2 | TGTGCCAGCAGCTTAATGACTTTGAATGAGCAGTTCTTC | CASSLMTLNEQFF
TRBJ1-6 | 15 | many | - | TRBV4-3 | TGCGCCAGCAGCCAACGCGGATCATATAATTCACCCCTCCACTTT | CASSQRGSYNSPLHF
TRBJ1-2 | 17 | medium-sized | TRBD1 | TRBV11-2 | TGTGCCAGCAGCCGCACCGGGACAGGCGCTAGCAACTATGGCTACACCTTC | CASSRTGTGASNYGYTF
TRBJ2-2 | 16 | many | TRBD1 | TRBV20-1 | TGCAGTGCTAGCCCCGGGACAGGGGGAATGACCGGGGAGCTGTTTTTT | CSASPGTGGMTGELFF
TRBJ2-3 | 15 | many | - | TRBV5-1 | TGCGCCAGCAGCTCGGACCCCTCCAACACAGATACGCAGTATTTT | CASSSDPSNTDTQYF
TRBJ1-1 | 13 | many | - | TRBV20-1 | TGCAGTGCTAGGGTATCCCAGAACACTGAAGCTTTCTTT | CSARVSQNTEAFF
TRBJ2-6 | 17 | many | - | TRBV10-3 | TGTGCCATCAGTGAGTCTGCCAGCCACTCTGGGGCCAACGTCCTGACTTTC | CAISESASHSGANVLTF
TRBJ2-2 | 15 | - | - | TRBV7-2 | TGTGCCAGCAGCTCTCGAGACACGAACACCGGGGAGCTGTTTTTT | CASSSRDTNTGELFF
TRBJ2-3 | 14 | many | - | TRBV29-1 | TGCAGCGTTGAAGACAGGGGCAGGACAGATACGCAGTATTTT | CSVEDRGRTDTQYF
TRBJ2-1 | 12 | - | - | TRBV12-3/TRBV12-4 | TGTGCCAGCAGTTTATATCCGGGTGAGCAGTTCTTC | CASSLYPGEQFF
TRBJ1-5 | 16 | many | TRBD1 | TRBV27 | TGTGCCAGCAGTTGGGCAGGGGGCCCCGGAGGGCAGCCCCAGCATTTT | CASSWAGGPGGQPQHF
TRBJ2-5 | 15 | - | TRBD2 | TRBV5-4 | TGTGCCAGCAGCTTTCGGGAGGGCGGAGAAGAGACCCAGTACTTC | CASSFREGGEETQYF
TRBJ1-6 | 12 | - | - | TRBV12-3/TRBV12-4 | TGTGCCAGCAGCTCCTTCGCGGCACCCCTGCACTTT | CASSSFAAPLHF
TRBJ2-5 | 16 | - | - | TRBV15 | TGTGCCACCAGCAGCTTCAAACAGGGTTCTTGGGAGACCCAGTACTTC | CATSSFKQGSWETQYF
TRBJ2-3 | 17 | many | TRBD2 | TRBV4-3 | TGCGCCAGCAGCCAAGGCCTCAGCGGGGCTAGCACAGATACGCAGTATTTT | CASSQGLSGASTDTQYF
TRBJ1-2 | 14 | many | - | TRBV4-1 | TGCGCCAGCAGCCCGAATAGAAGTCCCTGGGGCTACACCTTC | CASSPNRSPWGYTF
TRBJ1-1 | 15 | - | - | TRBV7-9 | TGTGCCAGCATCCCCGGCCAGGGCGGTCAGACTGAAGCTTTCTTT | CASIPGQGGQTEAFF
TRBJ1-2 | 14 | many | - | TRBV20-1 | TGCAGTGCCACTACGGGGGCAGGGTTGCGGGGCTACACCTTC | CSATTGAGLRGYTF
TRBJ2-7 | 13 | medium-sized | - | TRBV5-1 | TGCGCCAGCGGCGAGACAGCAGGAAGCGAGCAGTACTTC | CASGETAGSEQYF
TRBJ2-1 | 12 | many | - | TRBV20-1 | TGCAGTGCCCGGAGCGCCTACAATGAGCAGTTCTTC | CSARSAYNEQFF